The 11 T cell receptor beta chains in this list originate from one sample, sequenced in a study of beta chain features in type 1 diabetes (dated by TCRdb to 2017 to 2018). Points the paper makes about the study in general: In all four CD4+ subsets, TCRB CDR3 length was moderately but significantly shorter in type 1 diabetes patients.

The library was built by means of the immunoSEQ multiplex PCR assay. The High Capacity cDNA Reverse Transcription Kit was used to reverse transcribe all of the isolated RNA, meaning that expressed TCRB transcripts were what got sequenced. What TCRdb holds here is the immuneACCESS table cut down to in-frame rearrangements. Part of the clones is not present; checked against another copy, under half of the missing clones reflect an unresolved V gene, and the others are unexplained. The sample table lists 200,000 to 300,000 clones, about a tenth of them with a count of one. The ten largest clones capture about 0.018% of the sample. Antigen specificity for these receptors is unknown. The specimen sequenced was naive CD4+ T cells from blood. The cell subset or site label on this specimen signifies: true naive CD4+ T cells. Receptor source: a man aged 25 to 45 with type 1 diabetes.

The chain joins TRBV15 to TRBJ2-3; a possible D gene is TRBD2 (5 bases). This CDR3 is built from 15 residues. Germline loops: CDR1 LNHNV, CDR2 YYDKDF (reference sequence). The ends were cut back, 0 bases at V and 4 bases at J, with 11 bases in the middle. As DNA, the CDR3 is TGTGCCACCAGCAGAGAAGTCTCCGGGGCAGATACGCAGTATTTT. Its translation: CATSREVSGADTQYF.

This clone has just a few counts. CDR3 in DNA: TGTGCCAGCAGCTTAGTAACGGGGAAGGTGAACACTGAAGCTTTCTTT. The encoded protein is CASSLVTGKVNTEAFF. V and J are TRBV11-2 and TRBJ1-1, with D unresolved. The V end was cut by 1 base, the J end by 0 bases, with 12 bases between. The CDR3 length is 16 residues. In germline, CDR1 is SGHAT, CDR2 FQNNGV.

This clone was counted only a few times. The chain employs TRBV19 and TRBJ2-3, with 8 bases lining up with TRBD2. V shed 6 bases and J 5 bases; nucleotides not matched to a gene: 7. This CDR3 spans 14 amino acids. The V gene's germline CDR1 is LNHDA and CDR2 SQIVND (reference sequence). The CDR3 protein is CASSPGGARDTQYF. DNA for the CDR3: TGTGCCAGTAGCCCCGGGGGGGCCAGAGATACGCAGTATTTT.

This clone was counted between two and nine times. CDR3 DNA sequence: TGTGCCAGCAGCCGGTCCGGGACAGGGACCTCCTACGAGCAGTACTTC. It is translated as CASSRSGTGTSYEQYF. The chain combines TRBV7-2 with TRBJ2-7; TRBD1 matches 9 bases. The CDR3 consists of 16 residues. Germline V gives CDR1 SGHTA, CDR2 FQGNSA. V trimming: 5 bases; J trimming: 0 bases; junction bases outside the gene matches: 8.

This clone was counted between two and nine times. The chain carries TRBV4-3 and TRBJ1-2, with D possibly TRBD1 on 6 matching bases. The CDR3 loop spans 14 amino acids. In germline, CDR1 is LGHNA, CDR2 YSLEER. V gave up 2 bases and J gave up 6 bases, with 13 bases separating them. The DNA of the CDR3 is TGCGCCAGCAGCCAACCGGGACAAGTGGATGGCTACACCTTC. This encodes CASSQPGQVDGYTF.

This clone was found a few times. This chain connects TRBV15 to TRBJ1-5; 7 bases match TRBD1. The CDR3 sequence is 15 residues long. Germline trimming cut 0 bases from V and 7 bases from J; bases unmatched to any gene: 6. Per the germline V gene, CDR1 is LNHNV and CDR2 is YYDKDF (reference sequence). The CDR3 sequence is CATSREAGGPQPQHF. The CDR3 DNA is TGTGCCACCAGCAGAGAAGCAGGGGGACCCCAGCCCCAGCATTTT.

The gene calls are TRBV19 and TRBJ1-5, with no clear D. Trimming took off 4 bases at V and 4 bases at J, with 5 bases between the two ends. This CDR3 contains 12 residues. Germline assignment: CDR1 LNHDA and CDR2 SQIVND (reference sequence). The CDR3 sequence: CASSNFNQPQHF. In DNA form, the CDR3 reads TGTGCCAGTAGTAACTTTAATCAGCCCCAGCATTTT.

The gene calls are TRBV28 and TRBJ1-2, with TRBD1 as a possible D gene (5 bases). The length of the CDR3 is 13 residues. The V end was cut by 2 bases, the J end by 8 bases, with 12 bases between. Germline-derived CDR1 and CDR2 are MDHEN and SYDVKM. The CDR3 nucleotides are TGTGCCAGCAGTTTAGGGGGAGGGGTCGGCTACACCTTC. Amino acids: CASSLGGGVGYTF.

J is TRBJ2-4 and V is TRBV5-1, with TRBD2 matching over 8 bases. Germline V gives CDR1 SGHRS, CDR2 YFSETQ. The V segment lost 0 bases and the J segment 8 bases; nucleotides outside the gene matches: 1. The CDR3 loop spans 13 amino acids. In DNA form, the CDR3 reads TGCGCCAGCAGCTTGGACGGGAGGGACATTCAGTACTTC. Residues: CASSLDGRDIQYF. Based on the CDR3 plus reference TRBV5-1 and TRBJ2-4, the full variable domain is KAGVTQTPRYLIKTRGQQVTLSCSPISGHRSVSWYQQTPGQGLQFLFEYFSETQRNKGNFPGRFSGRQFSNSRSEMNVSTLELGDSALYLCASSLDGRDIQYFGAGTRLSVL.

This rearrangement joins TRBV9 to TRBJ1-2; unclear D gene. V lost 3 bases, J lost 8 bases, and 17 bases lay in between. Looked up from germline, CDR1 is SGDLS and CDR2 is YYNGEE. The CDR3 is made up of 14 amino acids. CDR3 sequence reads: CASSAHTGSRGYTF. For the CDR3, the DNA is TGTGCCAGCAGCGCCCACACCGGGAGCAGGGGCTACACCTTC.

The chain uses TRBV30 and TRBJ1-1; possible D gene TRBD1, 5 bases. CDR1 is GTSNPN, CDR2 SVGIG, per germline (reference sequence). Trimming cost V 8 bases and J 1 base, with 14 bases left between them. The CDR3 runs to 13 residues. The CDR3 DNA reads TGTGCCGGAGATTGGACAAGGAACACTGAAGCTTTCTTT. Its translation: CAGDWTRNTEAFF.